This T cell receptor beta chain was obtained from a study of T cell responses to AZD1222 COVID-19 vaccine. Regarding the study as a whole: Across the whole spike, CD4 TCRs peaked at regions 160-218 and 743-854.

The CDR3 length is 15 residues. Trimming removed 5 bases from V and 0 bases from J, with 13 bases in between. The V gene's germline CDR1 is MNHEY and CDR2 SVGEGT. A word on this clone: Antigen unknown.

Method: immunoSEQ multiplex PCR; TCRdb's copy keeps in-frame clones and lacks some. The data show about 120,000 clones, about 86% seen once. Sequencing used peripheral blood, obtained 28 days after the second AZD1222 dose. The chain couples TRBV6-2 or TRBV6-3 to TRBJ1-1; D is perhaps TRBD1 (6 bases). The receptor's source is an adult who received the AZD1222 COVID-19 vaccine. CDR3 coding DNA: TGTGCCAGCAGTCCGGCTGACAGGATGAACACTGAAGCTTTCTTT. As protein: CASSPADRMNTEAFF.